This T cell receptor (beta chain) was obtained from a study of T-cell memory formation after mild COVID-19. Study observations and caveats: Contracting CD4+ clones sat mainly in CM and EM; CD8+ in EMRA.

TCRdb re-analysed the 5' RACE reads in MiXCR, keeping a single row per CDR3 protein. This table has roughly 300,000 distinct CDR3 sequences, 7% to 10% appearing once. Trimming left V 6 bases short and J 2 bases short, with 16 bases between. Germline V gives CDR1 DFQATT, CDR2 SNEGSKA (reference sequence). The CDR3 contains 14 residues. This clonotype was found a few times. Its specificity is not known. The chain combines TRBV20-1 with TRBJ1-2; D call uncertain. The receptor's source is a man in his late teens or twenties who had mild COVID-19 (a few samples of this study predate the infection). Cell type and time point are not known. The sequencing input was PBMCs or a T cell subset sorted from them (not recorded which). Here the CDR3 reads CSAPHETINYGYTF. The CDR3 nucleotides read TGCAGTGCCCCCCACGAGACAATCAACTATGGCTACACCTTC.